These 9 T cell receptor beta chains were sequenced from one sample in a study of blood T cell repertoires in COVID-19. Clones were sequenced by immunoSEQ multiplex PCR, and TCRdb holds only the in-frame ones, with some missing. The table shows under 300,000 clones, with 80% to 90% occurring only once. What was sequenced was PBMCs or T cells enriched from blood (not recorded which). The receptors here all came from a woman aged 40 to 49 who had been exposed to COVID-19.

This chain uses TRBV5-1 with TRBJ1-4; D is possibly TRBD1 (5 bases). V was pared by 4 bases and J by 0 bases, with 10 bases between. The length of the CDR3 is 15 residues. Germline-derived CDR1 and CDR2 are SGHRS and YFSETQ. The CDR3 loop is CASSISGTTNEKLFF. In DNA, the CDR3 is TGCGCCAGCAGCATTTCAGGGACAACTAATGAAAAACTGTTTTTT. Variable domain in full (rest from reference TRBV5-1 and TRBJ1-4): KAGVTQTPRYLIKTRGQQVTLSCSPISGHRSVSWYQQTPGQGLQFLFEYFSETQRNKGNFPGRFSGRQFSNSRSEMNVSTLELGDSALYLCASSISGTTNEKLFFGSGTQLSVL.

V gene TRBV24-1 combines with J gene TRBJ1-4; a possible D gene is TRBD1 (6 bases). Germline CDR1 KGHDR, CDR2 SFDVKD. V was shortened by 5 bases and J by 8 bases, with 11 bases between the two germline ends. The CDR3 totals 13 residues. The CDR3 loop reads CATSGTDREKLFF. CDR3 nucleotides: TGTGCCACCAGTGGCACCGACAGGGAAAAACTGTTTTTT.

The rearrangement links TRBV4-3 to TRBJ1-2; TRBD1 matches 7 bases. CDR3 length equals 15 residues. Looked up from germline, CDR1 is LGHNA and CDR2 is YSLEER. Losses at the gene ends were 2 bases for V and 4 bases for J; bases not matched to a gene: 7. CDR3 in amino acids: CASSQNRGFGYGYTF. The CDR3 DNA reads as TGCGCCAGCAGCCAAAACAGGGGTTTCGGCTATGGCTACACCTTC.

V and J are TRBV28 and TRBJ1-5, with D unresolved. V lost 6 bases and J lost 0, with 12 bases in between. The CDR3 totals 15 residues. Germline V gene data show CDR1 as MDHEN and CDR2 as SYDVKM. CDR3 DNA: TGTGCCAGCAGGTCCAACGGTTATAGCAATCAGCCCCAGCATTTT. Its translation: CASRSNGYSNQPQHF. The variable domain in full, with the rest retrieved from reference TRBV28 and TRBJ1-5, is DVKVTQSSRYLVKRTGEKVFLECVQDMDHENMFWYRQDPGLGLRLIYFSYDVKMKEKGDIPEGYSVSREKKERFSLILESASTNQTSMYLCASRSNGYSNQPQHFGDGTRLSIL.

The chain employs TRBV13 and TRBJ1-4; unclear D gene. The V end lost 5 bases, the J end lost 4 bases, and 14 bases lay between the germline ends. The CDR3 consists of 15 residues. CDR1 and CDR2 (germline): PRHDT, FYEKMQ (reference sequence). The CDR3 coding sequence is TGTGCCAGCAGCGCCCCCGGGAACCTTAATGAAAAACTGTTTTTT. This sequence encodes CASSAPGNLNEKLFF.

This clone was counted only a few times. V and J are TRBV9 and TRBJ2-5; no definite D call. Trimming left V 0 bases short and J 1 base short, with 7 bases between. The CDR3 consists of 14 residues. CDR1 and CDR2 from the germline V gene are SGDLS and YYNGEE. Here the CDR3 DNA reads TGTGCCAGCAGCGTAGGACGGGTCCAAGAGACCCAGTACTTC. Translated, it gives CASSVGRVQETQYF.

The V and J genes are TRBV29-1 and TRBJ2-6; D call uncertain. V was pared by 7 bases and J by 3 bases, with 7 bases between. Germline-derived CDR1 and CDR2 are SQVTM and ANQGSEA. This CDR3 is built from 12 residues. The CDR3 protein is CSATGGANVLTF. CDR3 nucleotides: TGCAGCGCCACGGGTGGGGCCAACGTCCTGACTTTC.

This rearrangement joins TRBV3-1 (or the pseudogene TRBV3-2) to TRBJ2-1; 11 nucleotides match TRBD2. Germline values: CDR1 LGHDT, CDR2 YNNKEL (reference sequence). This CDR3 has 16 amino acids. V dropped 4 bases and J dropped 6; count of bases not matched to a gene: 8. CDR3 DNA sequence: TGTGCCAGCAGCCCTACTAGCGGGGGAATACCCAATGAGCAGTTCTTC. This codes for CASSPTSGGIPNEQFF.

Details on this clone: A read error may account for a junction end that differs from germline. The V and J genes are TRBV5-1 and TRBJ2-5, with D maybe TRBD2 (6 bases). Per the germline V gene, CDR1 is SGHRS and CDR2 is YFSETQ. The CDR3 has 15 amino acids. The CDR3 nucleotides read TGTGCCAGCAGCGATCCGGGACTCGTACAAGAGACCCAGTACTTC. This codes for CASSDPGLVQETQYF.